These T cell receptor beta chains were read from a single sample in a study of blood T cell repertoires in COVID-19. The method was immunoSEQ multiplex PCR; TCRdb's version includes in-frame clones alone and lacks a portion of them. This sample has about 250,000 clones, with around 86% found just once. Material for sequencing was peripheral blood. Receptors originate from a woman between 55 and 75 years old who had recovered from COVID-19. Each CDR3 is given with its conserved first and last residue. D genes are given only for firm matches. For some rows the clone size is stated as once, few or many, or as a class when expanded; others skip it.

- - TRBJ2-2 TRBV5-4 CASSSRTVNTGELFF TGTGCCAGCAGCTCCAGGACTGTGAACACCGGGGAGCTGTTTTTT
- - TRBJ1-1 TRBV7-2 CASLGGALNTEAFF TGTGCCAGCCTAGGGGGAGCCTTGAACACTGAAGCTTTCTTT
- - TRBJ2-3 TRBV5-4 CASSLSDTQYF TGTGCCAGCAGCCTCTCAGATACGCAGTATTTT
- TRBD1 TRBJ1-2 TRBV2 CASSADRGPGYGYTF TGTGCCAGCAGCGCCGACAGGGGACCTGGCTATGGCTACACCTTC
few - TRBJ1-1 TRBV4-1 CASSQDTGKLLGTEAFF TGCGCCAGCAGCCAAGATACGGGGAAGTTACTCGGAACTGAAGCTTTCTTT
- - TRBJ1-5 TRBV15 CATSREGLRSNQPQHF TGTGCCACCAGCAGAGAGGGGCTTCGGAGCAATCAGCCCCAGCATTTT
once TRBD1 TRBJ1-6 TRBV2 CASSESGQGRHSPLHF TGTGCCAGCAGTGAAAGTGGACAGGGTAGACATTCACCCCTCCACTTT
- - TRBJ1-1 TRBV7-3 CASSSEGSTEAFF TGTGCCAGCAGCTCGGAGGGGAGCACTGAAGCTTTCTTT
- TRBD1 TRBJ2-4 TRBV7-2 CASSAADRGVYIQYF TGTGCCAGCAGCGCGGCGGACAGGGGGGTATACATTCAGTACTTC
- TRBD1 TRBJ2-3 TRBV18 CASSLGRTGFGDTQYF TGTGCCAGCTCACTAGGTCGGACAGGGTTCGGAGATACGCAGTATTTT
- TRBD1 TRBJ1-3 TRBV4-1 CASSQRDRAGNTIYF TGCGCCAGCAGCCAGAGGGACAGGGCGGGAAACACCATATATTTT
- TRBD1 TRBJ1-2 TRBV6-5 CASSYSEGAAYGYTF TGTGCCAGCAGTTACTCGGAGGGGGCGGCCTATGGCTACACCTTC
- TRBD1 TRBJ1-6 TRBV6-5 CASSGGQGGSPLHF TGTGCCAGCTCAGGGGGACAGGGAGGTTCACCCCTCCACTTT
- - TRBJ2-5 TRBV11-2 CASSLQRETQYF TGTGCCAGCAGCTTACAGCGTGAGACCCAGTACTTC
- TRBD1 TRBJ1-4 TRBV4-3 CASSQGATGVFSSTNEKLFF TGCGCCAGCAGCCAAGGCGCCACAGGGGTCTTTTCCTCAACTAATGAAAAACTGTTTTTT
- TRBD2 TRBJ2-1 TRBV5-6 CASSLVGSGYFDEQFF TGTGCCAGCAGCTTGGTTGGTAGCGGGTACTTCGATGAGCAGTTCTTC
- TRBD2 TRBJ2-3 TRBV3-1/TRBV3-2 CASSQDLAGGAWYF TGTGCCAGCAGCCAAGACCTAGCGGGGGGGGCGTGGTATTTT
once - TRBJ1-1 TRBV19 CASSILQGTEAFF TGTGCCAGTAGTATTCTCCAGGGCACTGAAGCTTTCTTT
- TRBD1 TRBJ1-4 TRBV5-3 CARSIDRGSTNEKLFF TGTGCCAGAAGCATCGACAGGGGGTCGACTAATGAAAAACTGTTTTTT
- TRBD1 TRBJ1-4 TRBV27 CASSSHPRGQGGEKLFF TGTGCCAGCAGTTCACATCCTCGGGGACAGGGGGGTGAAAAACTGTTTTTT
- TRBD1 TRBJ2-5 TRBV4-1 CASSQKFVAQGDEETQYF TGCGCCAGCAGCCAAAAATTTGTGGCACAGGGGGATGAGGAGACCCAGTACTTC
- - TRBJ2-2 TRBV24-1 CATSKSSSGELFF TGTGCCACCAGTAAAAGCTCATCCGGGGAGCTGTTTTTT
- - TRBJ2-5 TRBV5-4 CASSRGGQGNQETQYF TGTGCCAGCAGCAGGGGGGGACAAGGGAATCAAGAGACCCAGTACTTC
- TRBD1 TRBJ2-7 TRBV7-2 CASSFMTGSYEQYF TGTGCCAGCAGCTTCATGACAGGGTCCTACGAGCAGTACTTC
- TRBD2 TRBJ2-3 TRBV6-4 CASSSELAGASDTQYF TGTGCCAGCAGTTCCGAACTAGCGGGGGCCTCAGATACGCAGTATTTT
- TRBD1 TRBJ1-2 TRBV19 CASSNLQGARGYTF TGTGCCAGTAGTAATCTGCAGGGGGCGAGGGGCTACACCTTC
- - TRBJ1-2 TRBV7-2 CASSNTGSPGYTF TGTGCCAGCAGTAATACAGGGTCTCCTGGCTACACCTTC
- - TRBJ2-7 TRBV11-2 CASSLRTFSYEQYF TGTGCCAGCAGCTTACGGACTTTCTCCTACGAGCAGTACTTC
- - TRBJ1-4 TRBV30 CAWTGRGGEKLFF TGTGCCTGGACGGGCAGGGGTGGAGAAAAACTGTTTTTT
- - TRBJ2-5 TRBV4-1 CASSPRGLQETQYF TGCGCCAGCAGCCCGCGGGGGCTACAAGAGACCCAGTACTTC
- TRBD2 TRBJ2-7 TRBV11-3 CASSGDGGTSYEQYF TGTGCCAGCAGCGGGGACGGGGGGACCTCCTACGAGCAGTACTTC
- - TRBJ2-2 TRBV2 CASSEDRLSGGELFF TGTGCCAGCAGTGAGGACAGACTATCGGGCGGGGAGCTGTTTTTT
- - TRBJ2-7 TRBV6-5 CASSFPTAYEQYF TGTGCCAGCAGTTTCCCTACCGCCTACGAGCAGTACTTC
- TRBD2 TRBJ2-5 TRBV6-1 CASSESSGGSQETQYF TGTGCCAGCAGTGAATCTAGCGGGGGTAGCCAAGAGACCCAGTACTTC
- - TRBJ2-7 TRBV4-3 CASSQGTQGEGYEQYF TGCGCCAGCAGCCAGGGGACACAGGGGGAGGGGTACGAGCAGTACTTC
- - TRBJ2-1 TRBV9 CASSVARGLTYNEQFF TGTGCCAGCAGCGTAGCTCGCGGGTTGACCTACAATGAGCAGTTCTTC
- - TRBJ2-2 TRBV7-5 CARTLDRNTGELFF TGTGCCAGAACCTTGGACAGGAACACCGGGGAGCTGTTTTTT
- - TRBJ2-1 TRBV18 CASSPTQGRAQRYEQFF TGTGCCAGCTCACCAACACAGGGAAGGGCGCAGCGTTATGAGCAGTTCTTC
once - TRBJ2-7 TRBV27 CASALVGVGFNEQYF TGTGCCAGCGCCCTGGTAGGGGTGGGTTTTAACGAGCAGTACTTC
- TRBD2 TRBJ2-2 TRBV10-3 CAISESRLAGGNTGELFF TGTGCCATCAGTGAGTCCAGACTAGCGGGGGGGAACACCGGGGAGCTGTTTTTT
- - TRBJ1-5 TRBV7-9 CASSPGTIKQPQHF TGTGCCAGCAGCCCCGGGACAATTAAACAGCCCCAGCATTTT
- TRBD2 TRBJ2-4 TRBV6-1 CASSVLGTSGGGIKNIQYF TGTGCCAGCAGTGTACTGGGGACTAGCGGGGGTGGTATCAAAAACATTCAGTACTTC
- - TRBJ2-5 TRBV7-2 CASSSLREETQYF TGTGCCAGCAGCTCGCTTCGCGAAGAGACCCAGTACTTC
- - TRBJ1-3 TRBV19 CATHWGLERPGNTIYF TGTGCCACCCACTGGGGGCTCGAGCGACCTGGAAACACCATATATTTT
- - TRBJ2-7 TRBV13 CASSLNLLYEQYF TGTGCCAGCAGCTTAAACTTGTTGTACGAGCAGTACTTC
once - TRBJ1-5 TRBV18 CASSPPGQFNQPQHF TGTGCCAGCTCACCACCCGGACAGTTCAATCAGCCCCAGCATTTT
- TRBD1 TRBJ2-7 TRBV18 CASSTTTGGNNEQYF TGTGCCAGCTCAACTACTACAGGGGGTAATAACGAGCAGTACTTC